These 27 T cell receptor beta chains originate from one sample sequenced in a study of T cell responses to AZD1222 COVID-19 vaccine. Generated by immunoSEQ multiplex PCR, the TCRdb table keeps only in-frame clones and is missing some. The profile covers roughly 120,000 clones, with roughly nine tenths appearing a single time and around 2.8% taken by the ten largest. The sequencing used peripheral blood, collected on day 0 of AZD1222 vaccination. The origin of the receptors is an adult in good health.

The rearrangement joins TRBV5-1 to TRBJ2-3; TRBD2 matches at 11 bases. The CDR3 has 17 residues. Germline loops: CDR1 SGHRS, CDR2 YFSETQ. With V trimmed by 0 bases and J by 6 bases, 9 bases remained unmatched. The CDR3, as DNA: TGCGCCAGCAGCTTGGCTAAGACTAGCGGGGTCCGGGATACGCAGTATTTT. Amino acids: CASSLAKTSGVRDTQYF.

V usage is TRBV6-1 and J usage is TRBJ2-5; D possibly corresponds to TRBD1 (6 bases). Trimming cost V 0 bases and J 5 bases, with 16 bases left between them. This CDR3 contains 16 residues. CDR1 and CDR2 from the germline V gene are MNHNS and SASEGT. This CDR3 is CASSEAYRAFLETQYF. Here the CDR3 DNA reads TGTGCCAGCAGTGAAGCCTACAGGGCGTTTTTGGAGACCCAGTACTTC.

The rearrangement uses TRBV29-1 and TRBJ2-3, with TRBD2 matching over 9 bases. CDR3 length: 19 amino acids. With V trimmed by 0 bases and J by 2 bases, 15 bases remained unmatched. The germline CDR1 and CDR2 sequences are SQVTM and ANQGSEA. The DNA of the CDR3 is TGCAGCGTTGAAGATCTTGGGCCTAGCGGGGCCCGATTCACAGATACGCAGTATTTT. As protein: CSVEDLGPSGARFTDTQYF.

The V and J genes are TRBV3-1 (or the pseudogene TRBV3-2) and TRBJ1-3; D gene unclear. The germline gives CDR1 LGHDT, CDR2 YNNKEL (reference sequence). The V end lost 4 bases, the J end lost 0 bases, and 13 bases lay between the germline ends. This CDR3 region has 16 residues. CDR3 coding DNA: TGTGCCAGCAGCCCCCGCGGCGGATACTCTGGAAACACCATATATTTT. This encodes CASSPRGGYSGNTIYF.

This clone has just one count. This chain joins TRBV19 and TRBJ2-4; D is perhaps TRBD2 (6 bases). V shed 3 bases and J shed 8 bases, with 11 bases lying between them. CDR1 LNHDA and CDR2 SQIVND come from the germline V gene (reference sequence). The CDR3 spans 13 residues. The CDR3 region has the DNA TGTGCCAGTAGTATCAGGCAGCGGGACATTCAGTACTTC. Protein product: CASSIRQRDIQYF.

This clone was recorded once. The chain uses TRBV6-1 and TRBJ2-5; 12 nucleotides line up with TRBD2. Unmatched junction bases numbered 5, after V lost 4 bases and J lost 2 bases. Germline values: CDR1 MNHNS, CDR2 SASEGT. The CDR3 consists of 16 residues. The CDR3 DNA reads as TGTGCCAGCAGTGGCGGACTAGCGGGGAATCAAGAGACCCAGTACTTC. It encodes CASSGGLAGNQETQYF.

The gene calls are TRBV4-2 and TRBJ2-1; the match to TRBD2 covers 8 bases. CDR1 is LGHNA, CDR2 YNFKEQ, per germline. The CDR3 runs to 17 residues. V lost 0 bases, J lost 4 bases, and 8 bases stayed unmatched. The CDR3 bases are TGTGCCAGCAGCCAAGATATCGGAATAGCGGGGTACAATGAGCAGTTCTTC. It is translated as CASSQDIGIAGYNEQFF.

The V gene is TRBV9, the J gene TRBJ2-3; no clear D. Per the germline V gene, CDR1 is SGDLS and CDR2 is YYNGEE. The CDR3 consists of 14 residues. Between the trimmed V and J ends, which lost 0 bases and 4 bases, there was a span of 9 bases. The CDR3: CASSVGLDPDTQYF. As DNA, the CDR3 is TGTGCCAGCAGCGTAGGCCTAGATCCAGATACGCAGTATTTT.

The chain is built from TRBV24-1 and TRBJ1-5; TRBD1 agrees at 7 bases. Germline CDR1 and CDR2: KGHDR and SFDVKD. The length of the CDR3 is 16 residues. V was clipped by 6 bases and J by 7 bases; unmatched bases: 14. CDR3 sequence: CATSRSRQGAGQPQHF. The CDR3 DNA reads TGTGCCACCAGTCGATCCAGACAGGGAGCAGGACAGCCCCAGCATTTT.

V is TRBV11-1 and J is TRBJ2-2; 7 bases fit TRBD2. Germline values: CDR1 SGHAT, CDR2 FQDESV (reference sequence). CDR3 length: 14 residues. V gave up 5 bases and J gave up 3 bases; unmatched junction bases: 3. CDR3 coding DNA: TGTGCCAGCAGCCCTAGCGGATACACCGGGGAGCTGTTTTTT. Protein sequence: CASSPSGYTGELFF.

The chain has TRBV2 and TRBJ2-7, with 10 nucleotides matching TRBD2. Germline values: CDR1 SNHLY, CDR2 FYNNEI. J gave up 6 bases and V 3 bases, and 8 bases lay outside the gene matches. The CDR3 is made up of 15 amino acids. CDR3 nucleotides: TGTGCCAGCAGTGACAGCAGCGGGAGGGGGAGCGAGCAGTACTTC. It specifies CASSDSSGRGSEQYF.

This CDR3 reads CASSADRGTEAFF. For the CDR3, the DNA is TGTGCCAGCAGCGCCGACAGGGGAACTGAAGCTTTCTTT. The chain links TRBV6-5 to TRBJ1-1; 8 positions agree with TRBD1. Germline CDR1 MNHEY, CDR2 SVGAGI. V was clipped by 6 bases and J by 5 bases; unmatched bases: 5. There are 13 residues in the CDR3.

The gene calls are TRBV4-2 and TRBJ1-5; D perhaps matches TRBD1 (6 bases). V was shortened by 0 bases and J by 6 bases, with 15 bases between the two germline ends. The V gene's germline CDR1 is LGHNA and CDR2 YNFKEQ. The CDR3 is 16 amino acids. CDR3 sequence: CASSQEANRDFQPQHF. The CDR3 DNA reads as TGTGCCAGCAGCCAAGAAGCTAACAGGGACTTTCAGCCCCAGCATTTT.

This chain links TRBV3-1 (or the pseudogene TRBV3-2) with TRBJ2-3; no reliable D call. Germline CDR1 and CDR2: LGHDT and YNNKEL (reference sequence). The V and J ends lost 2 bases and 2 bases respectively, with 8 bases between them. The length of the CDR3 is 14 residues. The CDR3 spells CASSQSRLTDTQYF. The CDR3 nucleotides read TGTGCCAGCAGCCAATCACGGCTCACAGATACGCAGTATTTT.

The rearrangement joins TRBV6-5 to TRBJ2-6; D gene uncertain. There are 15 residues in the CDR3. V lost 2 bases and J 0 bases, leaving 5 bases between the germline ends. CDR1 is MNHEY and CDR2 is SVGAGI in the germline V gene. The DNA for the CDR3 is TGTGCCAGCAGTTACGTCCTCTCTGGGGCCAACGTCCTGACTTTC. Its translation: CASSYVLSGANVLTF.

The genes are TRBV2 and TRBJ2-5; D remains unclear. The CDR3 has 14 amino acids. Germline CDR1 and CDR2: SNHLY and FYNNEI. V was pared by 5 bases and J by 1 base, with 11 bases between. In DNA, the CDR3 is TGTGCCAGCAGTTCACGACATCCCCAAGAGACCCAGTACTTC. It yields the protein CASSSRHPQETQYF.

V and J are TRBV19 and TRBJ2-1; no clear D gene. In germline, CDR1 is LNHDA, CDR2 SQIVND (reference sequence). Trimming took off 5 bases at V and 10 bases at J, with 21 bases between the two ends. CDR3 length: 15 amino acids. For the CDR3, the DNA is TGTGCCAGTAGTCCAGCCCCGAACCGGGTGCAGGAGCAGTTCTTC. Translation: CASSPAPNRVQEQFF.

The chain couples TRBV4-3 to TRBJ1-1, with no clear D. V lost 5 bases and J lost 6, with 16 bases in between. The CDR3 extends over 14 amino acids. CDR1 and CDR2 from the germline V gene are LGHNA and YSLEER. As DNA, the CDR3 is TGCGCCAGCAGCGGTCCCGGCACCTACCCTGAAGCTTTCTTT. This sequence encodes CASSGPGTYPEAFF.

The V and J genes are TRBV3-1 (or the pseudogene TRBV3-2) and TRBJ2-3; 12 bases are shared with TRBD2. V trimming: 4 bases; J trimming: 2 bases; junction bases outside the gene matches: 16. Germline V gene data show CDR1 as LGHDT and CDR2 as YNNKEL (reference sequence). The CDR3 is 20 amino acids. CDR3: CASSPSPGLAGPNPTDTQYF. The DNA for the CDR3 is TGTGCCAGCAGCCCCTCCCCCGGACTAGCGGGACCGAACCCCACAGATACGCAGTATTTT.

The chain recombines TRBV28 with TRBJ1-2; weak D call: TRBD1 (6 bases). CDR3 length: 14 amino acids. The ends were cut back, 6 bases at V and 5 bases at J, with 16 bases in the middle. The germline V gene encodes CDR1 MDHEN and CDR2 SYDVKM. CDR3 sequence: CASSAPGQKYGYTF. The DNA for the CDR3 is TGTGCCAGCAGCGCCCCCGGACAGAAATATGGCTACACCTTC.

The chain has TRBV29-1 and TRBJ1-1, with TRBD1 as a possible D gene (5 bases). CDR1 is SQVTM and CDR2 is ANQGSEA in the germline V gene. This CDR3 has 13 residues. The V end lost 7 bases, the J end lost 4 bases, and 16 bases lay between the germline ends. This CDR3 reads CSATRQGVTEAFF. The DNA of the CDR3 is TGCAGCGCGACCCGTCAGGGAGTCACTGAAGCTTTCTTT.

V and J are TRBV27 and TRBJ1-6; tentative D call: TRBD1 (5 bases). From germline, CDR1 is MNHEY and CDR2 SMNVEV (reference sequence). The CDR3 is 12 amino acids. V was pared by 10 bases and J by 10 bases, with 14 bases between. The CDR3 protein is CATSRGSSPLHF. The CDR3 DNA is TGTGCCACTAGTAGGGGTAGCTCACCCCTCCACTTT.

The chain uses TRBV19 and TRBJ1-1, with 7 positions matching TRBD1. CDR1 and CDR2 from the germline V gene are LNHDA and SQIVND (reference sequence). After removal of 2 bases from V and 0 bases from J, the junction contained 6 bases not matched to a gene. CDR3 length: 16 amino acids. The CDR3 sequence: CASSIQTGVVNTEAFF. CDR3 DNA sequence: TGTGCCAGTAGTATACAAACAGGGGTAGTGAACACTGAAGCTTTCTTT. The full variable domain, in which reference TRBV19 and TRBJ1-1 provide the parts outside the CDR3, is DGGITQSPKYLFRKEGQNVTLSCEQNLNHDAMYWYRQDPGQGLRLIYYSQIVNDFQKGDIAEGYSVSREKKESFPLTVTSAQKNPTAFYLCASSIQTGVVNTEAFFGQGTRLTVV.

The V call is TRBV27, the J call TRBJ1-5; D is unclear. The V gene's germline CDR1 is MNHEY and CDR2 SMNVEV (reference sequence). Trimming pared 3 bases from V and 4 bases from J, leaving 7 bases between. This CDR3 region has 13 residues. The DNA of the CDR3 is TGTGCCAGCAGTTTGATGAGGAATCAGCCCCAGCATTTT. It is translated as CASSLMRNQPQHF.

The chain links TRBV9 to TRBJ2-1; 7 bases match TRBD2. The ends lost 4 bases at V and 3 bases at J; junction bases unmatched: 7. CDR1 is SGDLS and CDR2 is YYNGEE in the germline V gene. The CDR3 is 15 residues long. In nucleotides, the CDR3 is TGTGCCAGCAGCCCCGGGACTAATGTCTACAATGAGCAGTTCTTC. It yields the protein CASSPGTNVYNEQFF.

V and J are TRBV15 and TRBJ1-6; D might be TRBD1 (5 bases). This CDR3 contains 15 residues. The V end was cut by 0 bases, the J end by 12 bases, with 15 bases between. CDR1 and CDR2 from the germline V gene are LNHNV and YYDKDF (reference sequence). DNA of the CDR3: TGTGCCACCAGCAGAGACCGGGGCGGGTGGCTACCCCTCCACTTT. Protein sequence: CATSRDRGGWLPLHF.

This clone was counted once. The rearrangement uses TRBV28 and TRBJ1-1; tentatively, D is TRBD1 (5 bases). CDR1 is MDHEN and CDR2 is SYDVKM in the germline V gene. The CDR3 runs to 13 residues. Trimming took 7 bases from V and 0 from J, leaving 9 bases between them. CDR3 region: CASTGSLNTEAFF. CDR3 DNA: TGTGCCAGCACAGGGAGCTTGAACACTGAAGCTTTCTTT.